What follows are 5 T cell receptor beta chains derived from one specimen sequenced in a study of T-cell reconstitution after alpha-beta-depleted transplantation in children. It was with unique molecular identifiers that the TCRbeta library was prepared. TCRdb used MiXCR to reprocess the PCR reads, holding one entry per CDR3 protein. Among 540,000 or so distinct CDR3 sequences listed, roughly 24% were seen once. The source material was PBMCs, mostly from graft donor cells, sampled 360 days after TCRalphabeta/CD19-depleted stem cell transplant. The receptors here all came from a boy less than two years old who had a stem cell transplant for acute myeloid leukemia, so the T cells may come from the graft donor.

This clonotype was counted at least ten times. V and J are TRBV4-3 and TRBJ2-7; possibly TRBD1 for D (5 bases). In germline, CDR1 is LGHNA, CDR2 YSLEER. The CDR3 contains 17 residues. V was clipped by 0 bases and J by 2 bases, with 17 bases between them. The CDR3 here is CASSQENRADSPYEQYF. CDR3 nucleotides: TGCGCCAGCAGCCAAGAGAATCGCGCCGACAGCCCCTACGAGCAGTACTTC.

This clonotype was picked up a small number of times. V usage is TRBV10-3 and J usage is TRBJ2-1, with 8 bases matching TRBD2. Germline values: CDR1 ENHRY, CDR2 SYGVKD. After removal of 6 bases from V and 7 bases from J, the junction contained 8 bases not matched to a gene. CDR3 length: 14 amino acids. DNA of the CDR3: TGTGCCATCAGGAGGGACGGGGGGGCGAATGAGCAGTTCTTC. This gives the protein CAIRRDGGANEQFF.

In its sample, this clonotype was seen many times. The chain joins TRBV11-2 to TRBJ1-5; 10 bases fit TRBD1. The V gene's germline CDR1 is SGHAT and CDR2 FQNNGV. The CDR3 loop spans 14 amino acids. V was clipped by 5 bases and J by 7 bases; unmatched bases: 5. CDR3 DNA sequence: TGTGCCAGCAGCACGACAGGGGGCGGGCAGCCCCAGCATTTT. Translation: CASSTTGGGQPQHF.

This rearrangement joins TRBV20-1 to TRBJ1-5; 8 positions match TRBD1. With 5 bases clipped from V and 4 bases from J, the junction kept 16 bases outside the gene matches. From germline, CDR1 is DFQATT and CDR2 SNEGSKA (reference sequence). The CDR3 is made up of 17 amino acids. CDR3: CSALILRTGWANQPQHF. The CDR3 coding sequence is TGCAGTGCTCTAATACTCCGGACAGGGTGGGCAAATCAGCCCCAGCATTTT.

This chain uses TRBV24-1 with TRBJ2-2; 13 positions match TRBD2. The germline V gene encodes CDR1 KGHDR and CDR2 SFDVKD. This CDR3 is 19 amino acids long. The V and J ends lost 3 bases and 0 bases, in that order; junction bases with no gene match: 6. The DNA for the CDR3 is TGTGCCACCAGTGATAGTAGACTAGCGGGGGGTTCGAACACCGGGGAGCTGTTTTTT. Translated: CATSDSRLAGGSNTGELFF.